This T cell receptor beta chain was profiled in a study of T cells after yellow fever vaccination. The germline V gene encodes CDR1 DFQATT and CDR2 SNEGSKA (reference sequence). Germline trimming cut 1 base from V and 7 bases from J; bases unmatched to any gene: 9. The CDR3 runs 15 residues. Researchers made TCR cDNA using 5'RACE template switching, and this step added a universal primer site and UMIs. One entry per CDR3 protein results from TCRdb running MiXCR on the 5' RACE reads. The data show about 320,000 distinct CDR3 sequences, 6.5% to 8.5% seen once. This clonotype appeared a few times. The antigen is unknown. Study-wide results and caveats: From the bulk population, abundant clonotypes could contaminate and appear within FACS-sorted repertoires. The appearance of a small share of clonotypes in both CD4 and CD8 compartments was observed. Clones that expanded after primary vaccination mostly reappeared after the booster (just over 95% CD4, 88% CD8).

The clonotype comes from a man aged 18 to 30 who received the YFV17D yellow fever vaccine. This specimen was PBMCs, taken roughly seven weeks after the first yellow fever vaccination. V is TRBV20-1 and J is TRBJ1-2; 10 nucleotides align to TRBD1. The CDR3 nucleotides are TGCAGTGCTAGAGGGGGGGGACAGGGGTACCCTGGCTACACCTTC. Amino acid sequence: CSARGGGQGYPGYTF.